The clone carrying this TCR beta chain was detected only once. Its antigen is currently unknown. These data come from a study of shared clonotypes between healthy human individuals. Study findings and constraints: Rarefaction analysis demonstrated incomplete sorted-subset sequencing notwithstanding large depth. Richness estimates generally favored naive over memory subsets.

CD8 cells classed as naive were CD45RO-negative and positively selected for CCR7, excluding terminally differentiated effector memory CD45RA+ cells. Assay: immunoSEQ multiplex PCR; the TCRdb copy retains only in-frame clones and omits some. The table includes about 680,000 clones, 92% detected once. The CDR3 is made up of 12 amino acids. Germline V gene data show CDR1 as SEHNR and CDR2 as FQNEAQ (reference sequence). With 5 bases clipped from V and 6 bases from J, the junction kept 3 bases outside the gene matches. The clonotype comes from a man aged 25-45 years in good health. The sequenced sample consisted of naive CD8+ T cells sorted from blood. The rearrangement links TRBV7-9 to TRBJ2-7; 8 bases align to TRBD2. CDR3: CASSILAAEQYF. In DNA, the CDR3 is TGTGCCAGCAGCATACTAGCGGCCGAGCAGTACTTC.